This TCR beta chain was found in a study of CD8+CD57+ T cells in acquired aplastic anemia. Looking at the study overall: An average of roughly 3 ug of DNA was obtained from sorted CD4+ and CD8+ cells. General study findings and limits: About 27 CD8+ CDR3 sequences were shared between patients and controls. CD8+ Simpson's diversity did not differ significantly between patients and controls.

In its sample, this clonotype was seen once. The antigen remains undetermined. TCR beta VDJ and CDR3 profiling used genomic DNA as template. Each CDR3 protein gets one entry after TCRdb re-called the reads with MiXCR. The sample lists 250,000 to 350,000 distinct CDR3 sequences; roughly 50% were seen once. Per germline, CDR1 MGHDK and CDR2 SYGVNS. V shed 5 bases and J 2 bases; nucleotides not matched to a gene: 2. The CDR3 extends over 13 amino acids. V is TRBV25-1 and J is TRBJ2-7; 8 nucleotides match TRBD2. The receptor was derived from a human donor with severe aplastic anemia or a healthy control (not recorded which). Source material: sorted CD4+, CD8+, or CD8+CD57+ T cells (not recorded which) from PBMCs. This CDR3 is CASSRAGAYEQYF. In nucleotides, the CDR3 is TGTGCCAGCAGTAGAGCGGGAGCCTACGAGCAGTACTTC.